These 13 T cell receptor beta chains were sequenced from one sample in a study of STAT5B mutations in CD4+ large granular lymphocyte leukemia (dated by TCRdb to between 2021 and 2024). The library was prepared using the immunoSEQ multiplex PCR assay. As stored in TCRdb, this immuneACCESS dataset retains in-frame rearrangements with V and J assigned. A fraction of the clones does not appear; measured against another copy, unresolved V genes explain less than half of the discrepancy, and the remainder lacks a known reason. Here the sample has about 40,000 clones; 70% to 85% occur a single time. Of the sample, approximately 0.35% is held by the ten largest clones. The sample was CD4+ T cells from blood buffy coats. These receptor sequences come from a human donor in good health.

The gene calls are TRBV9 and TRBJ1-5, with TRBD1 matching 7 bases. The CDR3 has 16 residues. Germline CDR1 is SGDLS and CDR2 is YYNGEE. J was trimmed by 0 bases and V by 3 bases; bases with no gene match: 6. CDR3 sequence (DNA): TGTGCCAGCAGCGAAGGGACAGATTTTAGCAATCAGCCCCAGCATTTT. Translated: CASSEGTDFSNQPQHF.

V is TRBV10-3 and J is TRBJ1-5; 8 bases map to TRBD1. This CDR3 region has 14 residues. Germline CDR1 ENHRY, CDR2 SYGVKD. V trimming: 10 bases; J trimming: 5 bases; junction bases outside the gene matches: 10. The CDR3 loop reads CATLDRAEDQPQHF. The CDR3 DNA follows: TGTGCCACCCTGGACAGGGCGGAAGATCAGCCCCAGCATTTT.

The V call is TRBV15, the J call TRBJ2-3, with no clear D. This CDR3 is 15 amino acids long. Germline loops: CDR1 LNHNV, CDR2 YYDKDF (reference sequence). V dropped 0 bases and J dropped 3 bases, with 10 bases sitting between them. Here the CDR3 reads CATSRDPASTDTQYF. DNA of the CDR3: TGTGCCACCAGCAGAGATCCGGCCTCGACAGATACGCAGTATTTT.

The chain employs TRBV23-1 and TRBJ2-7; the match to TRBD2 covers 7 bases. TRBV23-1 is recorded as an ORF, its role being uncertain. The CDR3 is made up of 14 amino acids. The junction had 6 bases not matched to a gene; V was cut back by 0 bases and J by 7 bases. CDR3 coding DNA: TGCGCCAGCAGTCAATCGCGCAGGGAGGGTGAGCAGTACTTC. This sequence encodes CASSQSRREGEQYF.

V usage is TRBV10-1 and J usage is TRBJ2-3, with 7 bases identical to TRBD2. Unmatched junction bases numbered 7, after V lost 4 bases and J lost 3 bases. The CDR3 length is 15 residues. Germline V gives CDR1 WNHNN, CDR2 SYGVQD (reference sequence). This chain's CDR3 is CASSVRGMVTDTQYF. The CDR3 DNA follows: TGCGCCAGCAGTGTGCGGGGGATGGTTACAGATACGCAGTATTTT.

This clone was counted only a few times. The chain links TRBV29-1 to TRBJ2-5, with 10 bases identical to TRBD2. The germline V gene has CDR1 SQVTM and CDR2 ANQGSEA. V gave up 8 bases and J gave up 5 bases; unmatched junction bases: 14. The CDR3 contains 15 residues. CDR3 amino acids: CSLLGERGGRETQYF. CDR3 sequence (DNA): TGCAGCCTATTGGGCGAGCGGGGGGGCCGCGAGACCCAGTACTTC. The full variable domain, completed using reference TRBV29-1 and TRBJ2-5, is SAVISQKPSRDICQRGTSLTIQCQVDSQVTMMFWYRQQPGQSLTLIATANQGSEATYESGFVIDKFPISRPNLTFSTLTVSNMSPEDSSIYLCSLLGERGGRETQYFGPGTRLLVL.

The chain is built from TRBV7-7 and TRBJ2-1; TRBD2 matches 7 bases. CDR3 size: 15 residues. The junction had 6 bases not matched to a gene; V was cut back by 5 bases and J by 2 bases. Germline loops: CDR1 SSHAT, CDR2 FNYEAQ (reference sequence). CDR3 loop: CASSLSGSAYNEQFF. CDR3 nucleotides: TGTGCCAGCAGCCTTAGCGGGTCCGCCTACAATGAGCAGTTCTTC.

The rearrangement uses TRBV7-3 and TRBJ1-1; 8 nucleotides align to TRBD1. The CDR3 spans 16 residues. Losses at the gene ends were 5 bases for V and 3 bases for J; bases not matched to a gene: 11. Germline V CDR1 and CDR2: SGHTA, FQGTGA. CDR3 in amino acids: CASSPGQGLTYTEAFF. For the CDR3, the DNA is TGTGCCAGCAGCCCCGGACAGGGTTTGACCTACACTGAAGCTTTCTTT.

The chain uses TRBV7-2 and TRBJ1-2, with D possibly being TRBD1 (5 bases). This CDR3 is 18 amino acids long. Trimming pared 0 bases from V and 3 bases from J, leaving 20 bases between. Germline values: CDR1 SGHTA, CDR2 FQGNSA. The CDR3 spells CASSLAPGPSTSYYGYTF. The CDR3 nucleotides are TGTGCCAGCAGCTTAGCGCCGGGACCCTCGACATCCTACTATGGCTACACCTTC.

J is TRBJ1-3 and V is TRBV13; D is unclear. V was pared by 3 bases and J by 4 bases, with 10 bases between. This CDR3 comprises 14 residues. In germline, CDR1 is PRHDT, CDR2 FYEKMQ (reference sequence). CDR3 region: CASSFRIRGNTIYF. CDR3 nucleotide sequence: TGTGCCAGCAGCTTTCGCATCAGAGGAAACACCATATATTTT.

The V gene is TRBV5-5, the J gene TRBJ2-3; the match to TRBD2 covers 12 bases. The V and J ends lost 3 bases and 0 bases, in that order; junction bases with no gene match: 2. In germline, CDR1 is SGHKS, CDR2 YYEKEE (reference sequence). The CDR3 is 16 amino acids. The CDR3 here is CASSSGTSGSTDTQYF. DNA of the CDR3: TGTGCCAGCAGCTCAGGGACTAGCGGGAGCACAGATACGCAGTATTTT.

V gene TRBV2 combines with J gene TRBJ1-5; 7 bases align to TRBD1. V dropped 6 bases and J dropped 4; count of bases not matched to a gene: 9. CDR3 size: 15 residues. CDR1 and CDR2 from the germline V gene are SNHLY and FYNNEI. CDR3 sequence reads: CASSTKTGRNQPQHF. The CDR3 region has the DNA TGTGCCAGCAGCACCAAGACAGGGCGGAATCAGCCCCAGCATTTT. Looking up the rest from reference TRBV2 and TRBJ1-5 gives the full variable domain: EPEVTQTPSHQVTQMGQEVILRCVPISNHLYFYWYRQILGQKVEFLVSFYNNEISEKSEIFDDQFSVERPDGSNFTLKIRSTKLEDSAMYFCASSTKTGRNQPQHFGDGTRLSIL.

The chain has TRBV5-5 and TRBJ1-1, with 7 bases that match TRBD1. Germline CDR1 SGHKS, CDR2 YYEKEE (reference sequence). Trimming cost V 0 bases and J 4 bases; bases outside gene matches: 3. CDR3 size: 14 residues. The CDR3 DNA reads TGTGCCAGCAGCTTGGAAGGGGGCGGCACTGAAGCTTTCTTT. This translates into CASSLEGGGTEAFF.